The 5 T cell receptor beta chains below were found in one sample sequenced in a study of cytomegalovirus exposure and HLA in healthy donors. Here immunoSEQ multiplex PCR was the method, and the copy in TCRdb shows in-frame clones only, minus some. The data show fewer than 55,000 clones, around 91% seen once. Sequenced: PBMCs. The source is a man younger than 30 in good health and CMV-seronegative.

In this sample, this clone turned up once. This sequence joins TRBV30 and TRBJ2-6; 12 bases match TRBD2. Germline values: CDR1 GTSNPN, CDR2 SVGIG (reference sequence). The CDR3 spans 19 residues. J gave up 9 bases and V 4 bases, and 19 bases lay outside the gene matches. The CDR3, as DNA: TGTGCCTGGACCGCCGCGAGACTAGCGGGAGTGCCGGCGGTCAACGTCCTGACTTTC. Translated: CAWTAARLAGVPAVNVLTF.

V is TRBV2 and J is TRBJ2-3, with a weak D call TRBD2 (5 bases). The CDR3 is made up of 13 amino acids. Germline V CDR1 and CDR2: SNHLY, FYNNEI. V shed 11 bases and J shed 2 bases, with 14 bases lying between them. The CDR3 is CAYSAGYTDTQYF. The CDR3 DNA sequence: TGTGCCTACTCCGCGGGTTACACAGATACGCAGTATTTT.

V usage is TRBV9 and J usage is TRBJ2-3; 8 positions agree with TRBD2. Germline CDR1 SGDLS, CDR2 YYNGEE. V lost 4 bases, J lost 4 bases, and 14 bases stayed unmatched. The CDR3 has 17 amino acids. CDR3 sequence reads: CASSTRGPTSVADTQYF. For the CDR3, the DNA is TGTGCCAGCAGCACTCGAGGGCCGACTAGCGTGGCAGATACGCAGTATTTT.

The CDR3 is CASSTGQGFSYEQYF. The CDR3 DNA reads as TGTGCCAGTAGTACCGGACAGGGGTTTTCCTACGAGCAGTACTTC. The rearrangement uses TRBV19 and TRBJ2-7; 9 bases line up with TRBD1. Germline V gene lookup returns CDR1 LNHDA and CDR2 SQIVND (reference sequence). There are 15 residues in the CDR3. Trimming took 4 bases from V and 1 from J; bases not matched to a gene: 5.

In this sample, this clone turned up once. The chain links TRBV5-1 to TRBJ2-1; a weak D match, TRBD2 (7 bases). Trimming took off 3 bases at V and 0 bases at J, with 19 bases between the two ends. Germline-derived CDR1 and CDR2 are SGHRS and YFSETQ. This CDR3 contains 18 residues. For the CDR3, the DNA is TGCGCCAGCAGCTGGAAGGGGGGGAGCGAGAGCTCCTACAATGAGCAGTTCTTC. This encodes CASSWKGGSESSYNEQFF.